A single sample gave rise to the 10 T cell receptor beta chains below, sequenced in a study of blood T cells in healthy people across ages (dated by TCRdb to between 2015 and 2016). Libraries were made using 5' RACE. Sequencing was performed on an Illumina HiSeq 2500. A second PCR of roughly 7 to 11 cycles was performed with a sample-barcoded 5' primer and a J-beta primer mix. TCRdb reworked the public reads: Q25 trimming with fastp, MiXCR clone assembly, productive beta chains retained. Rows are unified per CDR3 protein, each entry keeping the most common DNA and genes. Across this sample there are under 1,100,000 distinct CDR3 sequences, with roughly 24% seen only once. 0.65% to 0.75% of the sample is taken by the ten largest. These data also featured in a second study, about T cells of mothers and their children.

The sample taken for sequencing was blood. The receptors were sampled from a girl aged 2 to 9 in good health.

The sample holds a few counts of this clonotype. A junction boundary mismatches the germline segment, possibly from a read error. The chain has TRBV6-6 and TRBJ2-1, with 12 bases fitting TRBD2. This CDR3 is 14 amino acids long. Germline CDR1 reads MNHNY; CDR2 reads SVGAGI (reference sequence). The CDR3 DNA reads TGTGCCAGCAGTTACATTCTAGCGGGAGGGCCGGTGGTCTTC. Residues: CASSYILAGGPVVF.

This clonotype has just a few counts. The chain links TRBV3-1 to TRBJ1-3; D not certain. The V gene lost 4 bases and the J gene lost 4 bases, with 26 bases spanning the gap. CDR1 LGHDT and CDR2 YNNKEL come from the germline V gene (reference sequence). CDR3 length: 19 amino acids. The CDR3 nucleotides are TGTGCCAGCAGCCCGACGTTCTATTCCTCATCGGTAGGAGGAAACACCATATATTTT. This sequence encodes CASSPTFYSSSVGGNTIYF.

Only a few counts were recorded for this clonotype. The chain links TRBV4-2 to TRBJ2-1; 8 bases fit TRBD1. The germline CDR1 and CDR2 sequences are LGHNA and YNFKEQ. The CDR3 contains 17 residues. Losses at the gene ends were 0 bases for V and 6 bases for J; bases not matched to a gene: 10. The CDR3 region has the DNA TGTGCCAGCAGCCAAGAAGATGTGACAGGGGTCCCCAATGAGCAGTTCTTC. Amino acid sequence: CASSQEDVTGVPNEQFF.

V is TRBV20-1 and J is TRBJ2-1; D possibly corresponds to TRBD1 (6 bases). The tail of the sequence fits TRBJ2-7 better, so the J call may be wrong. The CDR3 length is 16 residues. Germline V gives CDR1 DFQATT, CDR2 SNEGSKA (reference sequence). CDR3 coding DNA: TGCAGTGCTAGAGAGGGACACCAGACAATAAACTACGAGCAGTACTTC. Translation gives CSAREGHQTINYEQYF.

This rearrangement joins TRBV20-1 to TRBJ2-3; 12 positions match TRBD2. Germline trimming cut 3 bases from V and 1 base from J; bases unmatched to any gene: 2. Germline values: CDR1 DFQATT, CDR2 SNEGSKA (reference sequence). The CDR3 consists of 15 residues. The CDR3 reads CSASSSGGGTDTQYF. The CDR3 DNA follows: TGCAGTGCTAGTTCTAGCGGGGGGGGCACAGATACGCAGTATTTT.

The rearrangement joins TRBV4-2 to TRBJ2-7; TRBD2 matches 9 bases. The V and J ends lost 3 bases and 6 bases, in that order; junction bases with no gene match: 18. The CDR3 spans 18 residues. The germline gives CDR1 LGHNA, CDR2 YNFKEQ. CDR3 sequence: CASSHASSGTSSEGEQYF. As DNA, the CDR3 is TGTGCCAGCAGCCACGCTAGCTCCGGGACTAGCTCTGAAGGCGAGCAGTACTTC.

This clonotype has just a few counts. V and J are TRBV6-6 and TRBJ1-4; no clear D gene. The CDR3 is 12 residues long. The V gene lost 0 bases and the J gene lost 8 bases, with 4 bases spanning the gap. The germline gives CDR1 MNHNY, CDR2 SVGAGI (reference sequence). Here the CDR3 reads CASSYSQEKLFF. The DNA for the CDR3 is TGTGCCAGCAGTTACTCTCAAGAAAAACTGTTTTTT.

The rearrangement joins TRBV27 to TRBJ2-7; weak D call: TRBD1 (6 bases). Germline V gives CDR1 MNHEY, CDR2 SMNVEV (reference sequence). Trimming shortened V by 5 bases and J by 2 bases, and 19 bases separated the two germline ends. The CDR3 totals 16 residues. The CDR3 is CASSPSVGHRAYEQYF. CDR3 in DNA: TGTGCCAGCAGTCCCTCGGTAGGTCACAGGGCCTACGAGCAGTACTTC.

This rearrangement joins TRBV20-1 to TRBJ2-5; TRBD1 agrees at 8 bases. The last part of the DNA fits TRBJ2-1 better; the J call may be wrong. Germline V gene lookup returns CDR1 DFQATT and CDR2 SNEGSKA (reference sequence). CDR3 length: 16 residues. The DNA of the CDR3 is TGCAGTGCTACTGGGGCTCTGACAGGGGCCTACAATGAGCAGTTCTTC. Its protein product is CSATGALTGAYNEQFF.

In its sample, this clonotype was seen a few times. This chain connects TRBV6-1 to TRBJ2-3, with D possibly matching TRBD1 (6 bases). V lost 3 bases and J lost 7, with 11 bases in between. The CDR3 length is 13 residues. Germline CDR1 MNHNS, CDR2 SASEGT. Written as DNA, the CDR3 is TGTGCCAGCAGTGAGAATAGGGACAATACGCAGTATTTT. Translation gives CASSENRDNTQYF.